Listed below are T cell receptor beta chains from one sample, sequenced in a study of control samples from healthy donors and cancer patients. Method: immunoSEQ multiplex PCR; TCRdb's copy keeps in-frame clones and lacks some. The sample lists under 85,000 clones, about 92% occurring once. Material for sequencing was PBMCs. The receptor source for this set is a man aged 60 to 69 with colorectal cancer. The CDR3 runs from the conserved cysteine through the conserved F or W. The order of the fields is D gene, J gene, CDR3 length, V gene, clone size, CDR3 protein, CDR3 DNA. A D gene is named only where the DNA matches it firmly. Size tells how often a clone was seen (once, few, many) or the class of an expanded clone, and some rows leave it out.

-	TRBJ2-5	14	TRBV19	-	CAAGPRGNKETQYF	TGTGCCGCGGGCCCGAGGGGAAATAAAGAGACCCAGTACTTC
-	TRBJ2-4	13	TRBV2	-	CASSQGSKNIQYF	TGTGCCAGCAGCCAGGGGTCCAAAAACATTCAGTACTTC
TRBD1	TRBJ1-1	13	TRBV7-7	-	CASSLGQGTEAFF	TGTGCCAGCAGCTTAGGACAGGGGACTGAAGCTTTCTTT
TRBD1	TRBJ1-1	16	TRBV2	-	CASSALRGGGGTEAFF	TGTGCCAGCAGCGCCCTCAGAGGGGGCGGTGGCACTGAAGCTTTCTTT
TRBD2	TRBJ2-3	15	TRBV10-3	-	CAISETGLAALTQYF	TGTGCCATCAGTGAGACCGGACTAGCGGCACTTACGCAGTATTTT
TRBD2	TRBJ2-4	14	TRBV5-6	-	CASSPGLERNIQYF	TGTGCCAGCAGCCCGGGACTAGAGAGAAACATTCAGTACTTC
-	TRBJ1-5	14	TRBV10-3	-	CAISEAVDNQPQHF	TGTGCCATCAGTGAGGCCGTTGACAATCAGCCCCAGCATTTT
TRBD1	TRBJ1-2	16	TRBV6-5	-	CASSSNLGQVNYGYTF	TGTGCCAGCAGTTCAAATCTAGGACAGGTGAACTATGGCTACACCTTC
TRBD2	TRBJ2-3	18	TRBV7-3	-	CASSTKGLAGPSTDTQYF	TGTGCCAGCAGCACAAAAGGACTAGCGGGGCCCAGCACAGATACGCAGTATTTT
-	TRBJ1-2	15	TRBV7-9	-	CASGTSLGFGYGYTF	TGTGCCAGCGGCACCTCCCTGGGGTTCGGCTATGGCTACACCTTC
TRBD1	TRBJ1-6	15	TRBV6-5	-	CASSLQGMYNSPLHF	TGTGCCAGCAGCTTACAGGGGATGTATAATTCACCCCTCCACTTT
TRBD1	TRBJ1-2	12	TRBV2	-	CASSDRGYGYTF	TGTGCCAGCAGCGACAGGGGCTATGGCTACACCTTC
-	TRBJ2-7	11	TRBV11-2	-	CASSDTYEQYF	TGTGCCAGCAGCGACACCTACGAGCAGTACTTC
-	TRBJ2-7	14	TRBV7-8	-	CASSPLIVPYEQYF	TGTGCCAGCAGCCCCTTGATTGTCCCCTACGAGCAGTACTTC
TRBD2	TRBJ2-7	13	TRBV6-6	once	CASKSGLAYEQYF	TGTGCCAGCAAATCGGGACTAGCGTACGAGCAGTACTTC
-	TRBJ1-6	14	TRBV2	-	CASSVKGIGSPLHF	TGTGCCAGCAGTGTAAAGGGTATAGGCTCACCCCTCCACTTT
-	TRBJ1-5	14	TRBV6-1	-	CASSEGGSNQPQHF	TGTGCCAGCAGTGAAGGGGGCAGTAATCAGCCCCAGCATTTT
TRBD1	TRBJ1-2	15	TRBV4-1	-	CASSQIPGQAYGYTF	TGCGCCAGCAGCCAAATCCCGGGACAGGCCTATGGCTACACCTTC
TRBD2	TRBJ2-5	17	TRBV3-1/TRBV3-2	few	CASSQAGGGPIQETQYF	TGTGCCAGCAGCCAGGCCGGGGGGGGCCCGATCCAAGAGACCCAGTACTTC
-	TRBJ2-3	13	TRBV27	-	CASSFFSTDTQYF	TGTGCCAGCAGTTTTTTTAGCACAGATACGCAGTATTTT
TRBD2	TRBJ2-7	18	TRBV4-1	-	CASSQQTAGLAGSYEQYF	TGCGCCAGCAGCCAACAAACGGCGGGGTTAGCGGGTTCCTACGAGCAGTACTTC
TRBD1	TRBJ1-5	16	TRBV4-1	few	CASSRTGGAVNQPQHF	TGCGCCAGCAGCCGCACAGGGGGCGCGGTCAATCAGCCCCAGCATTTT